These T cell receptor beta chains were read from a single sample in a study of blood T cell repertoires in COVID-19. TCRdb's copy holds only in-frame clones and misses some; the assay was immunoSEQ multiplex PCR. The sample has some 300,000 clones, around nine tenths seen once. Sequencing used PBMCs or T cells enriched from blood (not recorded which). These receptors originate from a woman aged 50 to 60 who had been exposed to COVID-19. Each CDR3 is given without its conserved first and last residue. A D gene is named only where the DNA matches it firmly. Clone size is given for some rows only: seen once, a few or many times, or a class if the clone is expanded.

TRBD2	TRBV27	14	.	TRBJ2-3	ASSFIGGGWADTQY
TRBD2	TRBV5-1	13	.	TRBJ2-3	ASSHRRGGLDTQY
.	TRBV18	11	.	TRBJ1-3	ASSPGQFGTIY
.	TRBV7-9	12	.	TRBJ1-2	ASSFRQGSYGYT
TRBD1	TRBV7-2	12	.	TRBJ1-2	ASRQPDRVYGYT
.	TRBV11-2	13	.	TRBJ1-1	ASRPREGSMGEAF
.	TRBV10-3	12	.	TRBJ1-2	AISDRTRNYGYT
.	TRBV5-1	11	.	TRBJ1-1	ASSLRGNTEAF
TRBD1	TRBV6-1	15	.	TRBJ1-5	ASSEVRSGQGNQPQH
.	TRBV2	18	.	TRBJ2-6	ASSEAFTSRGSSGANVLT
TRBD1	TRBV28	11	.	TRBJ1-2	ASIDRDNYGYT
.	TRBV6-5	12	few	TRBJ2-2	ASSYAVVTGELF
.	TRBV2	15	.	TRBJ2-3	ASSGLGGAALRDTQY
.	TRBV5-1	13	.	TRBJ1-1	ASSDPGTMNTEAF
.	TRBV4-2	13	.	TRBJ2-4	ASSQDRLQADIQY
TRBD2	TRBV7-8	14	.	TRBJ2-1	ASSARTSGAYNEQF
.	TRBV19	11	.	TRBJ2-6	ASSILGANVLT
.	TRBV4-1	15	.	TRBJ1-4	ASSVGAAGAPREKLF